This TCR beta chain was identified in a study of technical replicates of blood from a few donors. Assay used: immunoSEQ multiplex PCR; TCRdb lists only in-frame clones, some missing. This table holds 76,000 or so clones, roughly nine tenths found once. The CDR3 loop spans 13 amino acids. Germline lookup yields CDR1 MNHEY and CDR2 SVGAGI. The V end lost 6 bases, the J end lost 4 bases, and 10 bases lay between the germline ends. Sequences were obtained from T cells isolated from PBMCs. The V call is TRBV6-5, the J call TRBJ1-5; unclear D gene. The source of this sequence is a human donor in good health. The CDR3 region has the DNA TGTGCCAGCAGGGGCCAGGAAAATCAGCCCCAGCATTTT. Translation: CASRGQENQPQHF.